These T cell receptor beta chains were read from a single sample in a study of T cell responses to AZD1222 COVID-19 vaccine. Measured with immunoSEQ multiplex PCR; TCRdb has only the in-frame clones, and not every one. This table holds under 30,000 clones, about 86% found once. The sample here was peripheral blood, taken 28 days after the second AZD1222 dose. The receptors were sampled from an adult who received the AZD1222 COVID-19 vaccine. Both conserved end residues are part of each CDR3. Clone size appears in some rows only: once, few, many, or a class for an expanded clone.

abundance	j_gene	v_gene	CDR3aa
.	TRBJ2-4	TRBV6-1	CASSEETFSSILAKNIQYF
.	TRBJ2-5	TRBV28	CASMAIGGGETQYF
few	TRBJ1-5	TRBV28	CASSLMGQGGQPQHF
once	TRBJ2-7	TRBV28	CASRDSWFTEQYF
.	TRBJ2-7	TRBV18	CASSPGRVAEGYEQYF
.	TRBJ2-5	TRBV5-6	CASSLGVGETQYF
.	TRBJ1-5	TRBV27	CASSPRGAAGPQHF
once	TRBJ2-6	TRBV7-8	CASSSRQGTNVLTF
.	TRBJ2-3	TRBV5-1	CASRGSPLGTDTQYF
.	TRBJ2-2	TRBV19	CASHRLGRVTGELFF
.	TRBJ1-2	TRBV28	CASTSRRGYGYTF
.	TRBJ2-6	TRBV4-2	CASSQGLNRGGISGANVLTF
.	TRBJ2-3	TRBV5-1	CASSLDRPGWDTQYF
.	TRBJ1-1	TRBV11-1	CASSSRQPANTEAFF
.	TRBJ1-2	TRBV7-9	CASSFCGGGGVNGYTF
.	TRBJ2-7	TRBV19	CASSREGTRTYEQYF
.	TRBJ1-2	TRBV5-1	CASSLNSLNYGYTF
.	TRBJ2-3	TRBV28	CASSFEGADTQYF
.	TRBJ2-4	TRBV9	CASSVEGRAKNIQYF
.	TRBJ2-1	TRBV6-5	CASVTGGTYNEQFF
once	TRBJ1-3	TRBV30	CAWSVLWGAGNTIYF
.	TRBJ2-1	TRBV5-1	CASSPFWTASYNEQFF
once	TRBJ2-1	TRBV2	CASSEERQGHEQFF
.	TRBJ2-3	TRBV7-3	CASSWKTGDTDTQYF
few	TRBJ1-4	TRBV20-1	CSASGGGTSSEKLFF
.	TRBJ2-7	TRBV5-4	CASSLAVTGGAEQYF
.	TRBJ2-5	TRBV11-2	CASSWGGLGQGSTQYF
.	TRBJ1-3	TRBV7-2	CASSPFTVGNTIYF
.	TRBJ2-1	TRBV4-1	CASSQFFSGGSSYNEQFF
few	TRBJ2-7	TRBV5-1	CASSLLRVSYEQYF
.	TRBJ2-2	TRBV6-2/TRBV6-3	CASSLAGVSSGELFF
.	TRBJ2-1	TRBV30	CAQAPQRGNEQFF
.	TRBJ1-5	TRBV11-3	CASSLDGGRSLGGGNQPQHF
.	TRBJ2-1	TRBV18	CASSPLGQVFNEQFF
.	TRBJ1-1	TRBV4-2	CASSQGPKMNTEAFF
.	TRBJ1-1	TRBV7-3	CASSPHMSTEAFF
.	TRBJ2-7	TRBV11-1	CASSWTGGGYEQYF
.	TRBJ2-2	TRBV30	CAWSAGTSVAGELFF
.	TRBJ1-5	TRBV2	CASGQGAGNQPQHF
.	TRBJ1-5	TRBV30	CAWTRTGDNQPQHF
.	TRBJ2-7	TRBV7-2	CASSLGLAGGYEQYF
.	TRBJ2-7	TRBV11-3	CASSFGVGHEQYF
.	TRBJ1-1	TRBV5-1	CASTVELNTEAFF
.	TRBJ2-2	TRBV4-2	CASSPQGVSAGELFF
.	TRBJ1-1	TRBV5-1	CASSLNIGAPEAFF
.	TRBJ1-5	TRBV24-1	CATSDDPHRRVRQPQHF
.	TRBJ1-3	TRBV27	CANTQPHRPTSGNTIYF
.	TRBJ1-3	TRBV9	CASRSGNTIYF